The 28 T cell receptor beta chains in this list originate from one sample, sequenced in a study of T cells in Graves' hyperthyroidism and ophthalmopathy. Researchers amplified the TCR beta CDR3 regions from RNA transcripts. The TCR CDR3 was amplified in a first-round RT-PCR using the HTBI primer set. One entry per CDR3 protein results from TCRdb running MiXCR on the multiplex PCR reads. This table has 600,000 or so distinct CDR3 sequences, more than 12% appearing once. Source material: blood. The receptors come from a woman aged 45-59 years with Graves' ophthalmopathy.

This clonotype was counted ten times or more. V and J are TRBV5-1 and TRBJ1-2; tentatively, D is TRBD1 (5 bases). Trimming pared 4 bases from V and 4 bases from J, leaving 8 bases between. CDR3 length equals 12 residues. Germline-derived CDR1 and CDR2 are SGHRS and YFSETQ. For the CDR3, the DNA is TGCGCCAGCAGCCCCCAGGGCTATGGCTACACCTTC. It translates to CASSPQGYGYTF.

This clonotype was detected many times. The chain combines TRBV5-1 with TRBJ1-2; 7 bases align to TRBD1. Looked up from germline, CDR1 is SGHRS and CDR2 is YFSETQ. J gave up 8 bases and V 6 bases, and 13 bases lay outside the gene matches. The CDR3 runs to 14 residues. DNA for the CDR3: TGCGCCAGCAACTATGGGACAGTCGGCTCCGGCTACACCTTC. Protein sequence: CASNYGTVGSGYTF.

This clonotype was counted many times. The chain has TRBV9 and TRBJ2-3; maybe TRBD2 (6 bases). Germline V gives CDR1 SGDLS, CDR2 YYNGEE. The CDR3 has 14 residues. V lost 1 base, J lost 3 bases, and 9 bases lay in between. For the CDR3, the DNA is TGTGCCAGCAGCGTATCCGGGGGTACAGATACGCAGTATTTT. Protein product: CASSVSGGTDTQYF.

The CDR3 loop is CSARERGRFGRAGETQYF. The CDR3 DNA follows: TGCAGTGCTAGAGAGAGGGGGCGCTTCGGGAGGGCCGGGGAGACCCAGTACTTC. This rearrangement joins TRBV20-1 to TRBJ2-5; possibly TRBD2 for D (8 bases). The CDR3 covers 18 residues. V was pared by 0 bases and J by 5 bases, with 25 bases between. CDR1 and CDR2 (germline): DFQATT, SNEGSKA (reference sequence).

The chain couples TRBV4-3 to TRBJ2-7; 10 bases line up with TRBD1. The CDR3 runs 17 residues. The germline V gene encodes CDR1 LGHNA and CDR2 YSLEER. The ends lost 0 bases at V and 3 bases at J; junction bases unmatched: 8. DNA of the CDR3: TGCGCCAGCAGCCAAGATTGGACAGGGGACAGGGGCTACGAGCAGTACTTC. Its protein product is CASSQDWTGDRGYEQYF.

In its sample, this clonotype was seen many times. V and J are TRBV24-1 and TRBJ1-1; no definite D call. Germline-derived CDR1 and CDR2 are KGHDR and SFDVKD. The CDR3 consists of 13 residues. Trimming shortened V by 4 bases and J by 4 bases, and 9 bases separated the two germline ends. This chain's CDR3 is CATSDPGATEAFF. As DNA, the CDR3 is TGTGCCACCAGTGACCCGGGCGCCACTGAAGCTTTCTTT.

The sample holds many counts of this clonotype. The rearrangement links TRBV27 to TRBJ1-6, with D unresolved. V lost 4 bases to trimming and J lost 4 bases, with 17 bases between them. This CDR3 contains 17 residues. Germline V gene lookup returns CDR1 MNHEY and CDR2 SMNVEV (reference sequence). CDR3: CASSSQGSRLYNSPLHF. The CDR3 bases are TGTGCCAGCAGTTCACAAGGCAGCCGGTTGTATAATTCACCCCTCCACTTT.

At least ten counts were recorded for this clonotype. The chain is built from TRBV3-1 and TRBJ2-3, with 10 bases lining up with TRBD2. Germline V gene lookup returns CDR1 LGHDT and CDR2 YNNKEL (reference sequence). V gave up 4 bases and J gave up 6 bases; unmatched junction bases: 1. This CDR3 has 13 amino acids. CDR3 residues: CASSPSGSDTQYF. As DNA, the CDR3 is TGTGCCAGCAGCCCTAGCGGGAGTGATACGCAGTATTTT.

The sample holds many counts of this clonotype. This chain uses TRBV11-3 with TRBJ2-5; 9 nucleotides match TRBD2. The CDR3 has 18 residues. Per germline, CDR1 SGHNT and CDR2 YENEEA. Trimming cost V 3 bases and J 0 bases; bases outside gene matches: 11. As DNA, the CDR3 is TGTGCCAGCAGCTTGTTTTGGTCGCGGGGGGGATACCAAGAGACCCAGTACTTC. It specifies CASSLFWSRGGYQETQYF.

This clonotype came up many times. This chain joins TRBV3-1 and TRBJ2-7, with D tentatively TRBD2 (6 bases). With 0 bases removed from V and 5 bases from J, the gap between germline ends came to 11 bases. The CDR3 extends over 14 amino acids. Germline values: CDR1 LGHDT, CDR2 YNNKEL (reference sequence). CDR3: CASSQDPGANEQYF. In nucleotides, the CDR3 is TGTGCCAGCAGCCAAGATCCGGGAGCGAACGAGCAGTACTTC.

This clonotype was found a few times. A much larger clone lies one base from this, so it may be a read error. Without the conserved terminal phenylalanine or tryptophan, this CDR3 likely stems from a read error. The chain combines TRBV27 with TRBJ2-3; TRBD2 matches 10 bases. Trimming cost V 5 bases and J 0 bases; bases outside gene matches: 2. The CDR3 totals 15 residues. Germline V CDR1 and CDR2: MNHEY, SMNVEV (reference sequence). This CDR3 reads CASSRLAGSTDTQYS. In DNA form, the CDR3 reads TGTGCCAGCAGTAGACTAGCGGGCAGCACAGATACGCAGTATTCT.

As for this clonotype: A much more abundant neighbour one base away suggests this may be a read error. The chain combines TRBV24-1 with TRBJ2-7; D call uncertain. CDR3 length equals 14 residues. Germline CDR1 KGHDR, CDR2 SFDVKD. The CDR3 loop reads CATSDLDTRYGQYF. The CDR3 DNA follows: TGTGCCACCAGTGATTTGGACACGAGATACGGGCAGTACTTC.

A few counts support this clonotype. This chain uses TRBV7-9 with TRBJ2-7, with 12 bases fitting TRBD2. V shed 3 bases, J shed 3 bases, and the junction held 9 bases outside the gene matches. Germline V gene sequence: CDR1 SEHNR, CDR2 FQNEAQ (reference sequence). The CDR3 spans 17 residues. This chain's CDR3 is CASSFGGRLAGVYEQYF. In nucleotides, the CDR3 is TGTGCCAGCAGCTTCGGGGGGAGACTAGCGGGAGTCTACGAGCAGTACTTC. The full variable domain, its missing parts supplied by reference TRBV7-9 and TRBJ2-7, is DTGVSQNPRHKITKRGQNVTFRCDPISEHNRLYWYRQTLGQGPEFLTYFQNEAQLEKSRLLSDRFSAERPKGSFSTLEIQRTEQGDSAMYLCASSFGGRLAGVYEQYFGPGTRLTVT.

The CDR3 bases are TGTGCCAGCAGCCCCACTGACTTCGGGCGCTACAATGAGCAGTTCTTC. Amino acids: CASSPTDFGRYNEQFF. V and J are TRBV6-2 or TRBV6-3 and TRBJ2-1; D ambiguous. V lost 6 bases and J 3 bases, leaving 18 bases between the germline ends. Germline CDR1 and CDR2: MNHEY and SVGEGT. The CDR3 is made up of 16 amino acids.

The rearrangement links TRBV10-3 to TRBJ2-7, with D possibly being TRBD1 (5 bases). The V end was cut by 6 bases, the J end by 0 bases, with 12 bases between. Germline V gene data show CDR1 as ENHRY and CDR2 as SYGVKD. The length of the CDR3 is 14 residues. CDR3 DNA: TGTGCCATCAGCCGGACAAGCAGCTCCTACGAGCAGTACTTC. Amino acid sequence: CAISRTSSSYEQYF.

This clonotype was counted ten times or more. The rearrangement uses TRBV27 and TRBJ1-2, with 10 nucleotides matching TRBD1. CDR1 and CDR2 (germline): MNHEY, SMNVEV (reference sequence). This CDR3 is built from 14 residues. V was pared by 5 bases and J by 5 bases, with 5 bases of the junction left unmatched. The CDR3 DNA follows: TGTGCCAGCAGTAACGGGACAGGGGTGTATGGCTACACCTTC. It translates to CASSNGTGVYGYTF.

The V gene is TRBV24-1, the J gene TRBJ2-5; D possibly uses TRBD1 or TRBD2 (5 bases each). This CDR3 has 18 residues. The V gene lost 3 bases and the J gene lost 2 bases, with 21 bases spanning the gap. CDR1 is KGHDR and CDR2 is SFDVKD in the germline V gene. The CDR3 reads CATSDRSMGPTPQETQYF. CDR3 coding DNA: TGTGCCACCAGTGATCGTTCTATGGGACCGACGCCTCAAGAGACCCAGTACTTC.

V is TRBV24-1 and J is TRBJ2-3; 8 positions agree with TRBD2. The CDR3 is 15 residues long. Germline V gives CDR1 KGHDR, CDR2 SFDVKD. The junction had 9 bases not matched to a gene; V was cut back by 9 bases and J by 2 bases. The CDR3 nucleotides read TGTGCCACCCGTCCCGGGAGGGCCGACACAGATACGCAGTATTTT. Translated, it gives CATRPGRADTDTQYF.

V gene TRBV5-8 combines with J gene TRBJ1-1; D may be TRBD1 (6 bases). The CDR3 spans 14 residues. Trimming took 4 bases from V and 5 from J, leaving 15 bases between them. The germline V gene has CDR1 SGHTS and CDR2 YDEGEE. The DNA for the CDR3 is TGTGCCAGCAGCCCCGGGACACTCCGAACTGAAGCTTTCTTT. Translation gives CASSPGTLRTEAFF. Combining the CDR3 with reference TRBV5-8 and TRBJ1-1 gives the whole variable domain EAGVTQSPTHLIKTRGQQATLRCSPISGHTSVYWYQQALGLGLQFLLWYDEGEERNRGNFPPRFSGRQFPNYSSELNVNALELEDSALYLCASSPGTLRTEAFFGQGTRLTVV.

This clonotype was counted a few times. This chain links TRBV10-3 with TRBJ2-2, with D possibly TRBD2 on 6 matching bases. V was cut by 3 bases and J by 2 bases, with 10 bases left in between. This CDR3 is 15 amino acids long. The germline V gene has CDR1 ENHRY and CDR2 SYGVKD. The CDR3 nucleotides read TGTGCCATCAGTGAAACTAGCTCTAACACCGGGGAGCTGTTTTTT. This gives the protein CAISETSSNTGELFF.

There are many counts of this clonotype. This CDR3 is CASSPVRDRGLYEQYF. In DNA, the CDR3 is TGTGCCAGCAGCCCAGTCCGGGACAGGGGTCTGTACGAGCAGTACTTC. The rearrangement uses TRBV6-1 and TRBJ2-7; 10 bases line up with TRBD1. This CDR3 has 16 residues. Germline assignment: CDR1 MNHNS and CDR2 SASEGT. J was trimmed by 4 bases and V by 6 bases; bases with no gene match: 12.

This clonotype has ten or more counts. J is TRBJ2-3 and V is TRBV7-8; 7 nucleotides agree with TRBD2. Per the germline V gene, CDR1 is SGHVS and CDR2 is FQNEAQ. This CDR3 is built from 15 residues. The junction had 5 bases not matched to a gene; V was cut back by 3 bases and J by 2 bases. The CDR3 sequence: CASSFPGLTTDTQYF. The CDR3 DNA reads TGTGCCAGCAGCTTTCCGGGACTAACCACAGATACGCAGTATTTT. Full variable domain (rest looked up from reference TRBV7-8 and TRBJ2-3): GAGVSQSPRYKVAKRGQDVALRCDPISGHVSLFWYQQALGQGPEFLTYFQNEAQLDKSGLPSDRFFAERPEGSVSTLKIQRTQQEDSAVYLCASSFPGLTTDTQYFGPGTRLTVL.

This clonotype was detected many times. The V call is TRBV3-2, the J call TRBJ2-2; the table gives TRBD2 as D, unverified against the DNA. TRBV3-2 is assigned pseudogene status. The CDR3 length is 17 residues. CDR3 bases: TGTGCCAGCAGCCAAGATAGTTGGAGCGGGTCTAAAGGGGAGCTGTTTTTT. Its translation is CASSQDSWSGSKGELFF.

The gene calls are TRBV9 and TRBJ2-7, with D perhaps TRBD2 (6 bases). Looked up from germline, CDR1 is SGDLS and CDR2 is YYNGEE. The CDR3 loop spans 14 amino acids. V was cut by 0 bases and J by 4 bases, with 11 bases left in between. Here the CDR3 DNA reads TGTGCCAGCAGCGTAGGGACTAACCTTTACGAGCAGTACTTC. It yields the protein CASSVGTNLYEQYF.

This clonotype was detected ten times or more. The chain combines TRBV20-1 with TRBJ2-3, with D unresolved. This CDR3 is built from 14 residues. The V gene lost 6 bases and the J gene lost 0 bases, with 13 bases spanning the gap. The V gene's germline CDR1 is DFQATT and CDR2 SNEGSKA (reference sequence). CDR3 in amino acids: CSANPLTSTDTQYF. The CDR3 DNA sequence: TGCAGTGCCAACCCACTAACCAGCACAGATACGCAGTATTTT.

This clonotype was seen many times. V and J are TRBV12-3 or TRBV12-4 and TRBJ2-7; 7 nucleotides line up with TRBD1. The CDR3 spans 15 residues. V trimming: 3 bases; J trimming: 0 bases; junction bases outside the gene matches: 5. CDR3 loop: CASSFIGQDSYEQYF. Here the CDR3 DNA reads TGTGCCAGCAGTTTTATAGGACAGGACTCCTACGAGCAGTACTTC.

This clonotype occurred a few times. The CDR3 DNA follows: TGTGCCAGCAGAAAACAACAGGGGTACCAAGAGACCCAGTACTTC. This sequence encodes CASRKQQGYQETQYF. The rearrangement joins TRBV25-1 to TRBJ2-5; 7 positions match TRBD1. V lost 6 bases to trimming and J lost 0 bases; unmatched junction nucleotides: 7. Germline-derived CDR1 and CDR2 are MGHDK and SYGVNS. The CDR3 totals 15 residues.

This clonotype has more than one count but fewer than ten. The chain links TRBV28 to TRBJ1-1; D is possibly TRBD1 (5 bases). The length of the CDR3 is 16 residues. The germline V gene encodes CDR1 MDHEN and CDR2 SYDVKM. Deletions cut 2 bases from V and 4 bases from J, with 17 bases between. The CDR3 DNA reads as TGTGCCAGCAGTTTAGGGGGGAGGGCGGGCCGCACTGAAGCTTTCTTT. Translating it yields CASSLGGRAGRTEAFF.